A single sample gave rise to the 22 T cell receptor beta chains below, sequenced in a study of blood T cell repertoires in COVID-19. Here immunoSEQ multiplex PCR was the method, and the copy in TCRdb shows in-frame clones only, minus some. The repertoire holds 77,000 or so clones, with roughly 90% as singletons. Source material: peripheral blood. Receptors were obtained from a man in his fifties or sixties with active COVID-19.

This rearrangement joins TRBV5-1 to TRBJ1-1, with TRBD1 as a possible D gene (6 bases). V lost 5 bases to trimming and J lost 5 bases, with 19 bases between them. From germline, CDR1 is SGHRS and CDR2 YFSETQ. The CDR3 consists of 15 residues. DNA for the CDR3: TGCGCCAGCAGACCCGGCCGGGGGGCGCGGACTGAAGCTTTCTTT. This sequence encodes CASRPGRGARTEAFF.

This chain connects TRBV15 to TRBJ2-7; 10 positions match TRBD1. The CDR3 totals 15 residues. Germline CDR1 and CDR2: LNHNV and YYDKDF (reference sequence). V lost 5 bases, J lost 4 bases, and 8 bases stayed unmatched. The CDR3 DNA sequence: TGTGCCACCAGCGGCCGACAGGGGGCTGTTTACGAGCAGTACTTC. Residues: CATSGRQGAVYEQYF.

The chain links TRBV19 to TRBJ1-6, with unresolved D. The germline CDR1 and CDR2 sequences are LNHDA and SQIVND (reference sequence). The CDR3 totals 13 residues. The V end was cut by 1 base, the J end by 8 bases, with 6 bases between. This CDR3 is CASSIVRDSPLHF. Written as DNA, the CDR3 is TGTGCCAGTAGTATAGTACGGGATTCACCCCTCCACTTT. Complete variable domain (other parts from reference TRBV19 and TRBJ1-6): DGGITQSPKYLFRKEGQNVTLSCEQNLNHDAMYWYRQDPGQGLRLIYYSQIVNDFQKGDIAEGYSVSREKKESFPLTVTSAQKNPTAFYLCASSIVRDSPLHFGNGTRLTVT.

V and J are TRBV5-1 and TRBJ1-2; possibly TRBD1 for D (6 bases). The germline V and J ends were trimmed by 0 bases and 8 bases, with 11 bases remaining between them. Germline CDR1 is SGHRS and CDR2 is YFSETQ. This CDR3 has 13 residues. The CDR3 region has the DNA TGCGCCAGCAGCTTGGGACAGGTAGACGGCTACACCTTC. The encoded protein is CASSLGQVDGYTF.

The chain's CDR3 is CASSLATDETQYF. The CDR3 DNA reads as TGTGCCAGCAGCCTAGCGACTGACGAGACCCAGTACTTC. This chain connects TRBV5-5 to TRBJ2-5; weak D call: TRBD2 (6 bases). V lost 4 bases to trimming and J lost 5 bases, with 12 bases between them. The V gene's germline CDR1 is SGHKS and CDR2 YYEKEE (reference sequence). CDR3 length: 13 amino acids. The full variable domain, in which reference TRBV5-5 and TRBJ2-5 provide the parts outside the CDR3, is DAGVTQSPTHLIKTRGQQVTLRCSPISGHKSVSWYQQVLGQGPQFIFQYYEKEERGRGNFPDRFSARQFPNYSSELNVNALLLGDSALYLCASSLATDETQYFGPGTRLLVL.

The chain joins TRBV25-1 to TRBJ1-1; no definite D call. This CDR3 has 14 amino acids. The germline V gene has CDR1 MGHDK and CDR2 SYGVNS. The V end lost 7 bases, the J end lost 5 bases, and 17 bases lay between the germline ends. CDR3 bases: TGTGCCAGCACCCCAGGTCCGGAGGAGACTGAAGCTTTCTTT. Translated, it gives CASTPGPEETEAFF.

V gene TRBV7-9 combines with J gene TRBJ2-5; a possible D gene is TRBD2 (5 bases). With 2 bases removed from V and 2 bases from J, the gap between germline ends came to 9 bases. Germline V gene sequence: CDR1 SEHNR, CDR2 FQNEAQ (reference sequence). This CDR3 has 14 residues. The CDR3 nucleotides are TGTGCCAGCAGCTTAACGGGGTTACAAGAGACCCAGTACTTC. Protein: CASSLTGLQETQYF.

The rearrangement links TRBV5-1 to TRBJ2-5; 10 nucleotides line up with TRBD1. V was pared by 4 bases and J by 5 bases, with 5 bases of the junction left unmatched. Per the germline V gene, CDR1 is SGHRS and CDR2 is YFSETQ. The length of the CDR3 is 14 residues. Here the CDR3 DNA reads TGCGCCAGCAGCCCGGGACAGGGGAGCGAGACCCAGTACTTC. It codes for CASSPGQGSETQYF.

The chain combines TRBV5-6 with TRBJ1-5; 10 bases align to TRBD1. Germline V gene sequence: CDR1 SGHDT, CDR2 YYEEEE. The trim removed 3 bases at V and 6 bases at J, leaving 9 bases unmatched. This CDR3 has 16 amino acids. The CDR3: CASSYSGTGEGQPQHF. DNA of the CDR3: TGTGCCAGCAGCTATTCCGGGACAGGGGAAGGTCAGCCCCAGCATTTT.

The V and J genes are TRBV18 and TRBJ2-1; D perhaps matches TRBD1 (6 bases). Germline V lookup: CDR1 KGHSH, CDR2 LQKENI. With 6 bases removed from V and 4 bases from J, the gap between germline ends came to 16 bases. The CDR3 extends over 15 amino acids. The CDR3 is CASSTGSTGYNEQFF. DNA of the CDR3: TGTGCCAGCTCCACCGGCTCAACAGGGTACAATGAGCAGTTCTTC.

The chain links TRBV27 to TRBJ2-3, with 8 bases matching TRBD2. The CDR3 has 16 amino acids. V lost 3 bases and J lost 2; bases outside the gene matches: 7. Germline assignment: CDR1 MNHEY and CDR2 SMNVEV (reference sequence). The CDR3 DNA reads TGTGCCAGCAGTTTTTGGGCGGGGGGCCACACAGATACGCAGTATTTT. Translated, it gives CASSFWAGGHTDTQYF.

The chain is built from TRBV9 and TRBJ2-2; 10 nucleotides agree with TRBD1. Germline V gene sequence: CDR1 SGDLS, CDR2 YYNGEE. The CDR3 totals 18 residues. Unmatched junction bases numbered 14, after V lost 4 bases and J lost 5 bases. The CDR3 region has the DNA TGTGCCAGCAGCACACGTTTGCAGACAGGGGGCAATACCGGGGAGCTGTTTTTT. It translates to CASSTRLQTGGNTGELFF.

The chain is built from TRBV6-6 and TRBJ2-1; 9 bases align to TRBD1. V lost 5 bases and J lost 5; bases outside the gene matches: 7. Germline CDR1 MNHNY, CDR2 SVGAGI (reference sequence). CDR3 length: 15 residues. CDR3 coding DNA: TGTGCCAGCAGTCGGCCGGGACAGGGCAACAATGAGCAGTTCTTC. Translated: CASSRPGQGNNEQFF.

The CDR3 is CASSFPGTDTQYF. CDR3 in DNA: TGTGCCAGCAGTTTTCCGGGCACAGATACGCAGTATTTT. This chain links TRBV28 with TRBJ2-3, with D uncertain. The CDR3 has 13 residues. Germline V gives CDR1 MDHEN, CDR2 SYDVKM. Between the trimmed V and J ends, which lost 3 bases and 1 base, there was a span of 5 bases.

This chain joins TRBV28 and TRBJ2-7; the D is unclear. Germline lookup yields CDR1 MDHEN and CDR2 SYDVKM. This CDR3 has 11 amino acids. Trimming took off 6 bases at V and 2 bases at J, with 5 bases between the two ends. CDR3 protein: CASSLTYEQYF. CDR3 sequence (DNA): TGTGCCAGCAGCCTTACCTACGAGCAGTACTTC.

The chain combines TRBV10-3 with TRBJ2-5; D is possibly TRBD1 (6 bases). Germline V gene sequence: CDR1 ENHRY, CDR2 SYGVKD. This CDR3 is 14 amino acids long. Trimming left V 5 bases short and J 4 bases short, with 14 bases between. The CDR3 protein is CAISSGAEGETQYF. CDR3 DNA: TGTGCCATCAGTTCAGGGGCAGAGGGAGAGACCCAGTACTTC.

The chain couples TRBV11-3 to TRBJ2-5; maybe TRBD2 (5 bases). The V gene's germline CDR1 is SGHNT and CDR2 YENEEA. The CDR3 sequence is 14 residues long. Trimming left V 4 bases short and J 3 bases short, with 12 bases between. The CDR3: CASSSPSQKETQYF. CDR3 DNA sequence: TGTGCCAGCAGCTCCCCTAGCCAGAAAGAGACCCAGTACTTC.

This clone has a handful of counts. The genes are TRBV7-3 and TRBJ2-7, with TRBD2 as a possible D gene (7 bases). The CDR3 loop spans 14 amino acids. Germline CDR1 reads SGHTA; CDR2 reads FQGTGA. The V and J ends lost 2 bases and 6 bases respectively, with 14 bases between them. The CDR3 loop reads CASSLGGAFSEQYF. The DNA of the CDR3 is TGTGCCAGCAGCTTAGGGGGGGCTTTCAGCGAGCAGTACTTC.

The V gene is TRBV12-3 or TRBV12-4, the J gene TRBJ1-1, with D unresolved. The CDR3 contains 13 residues. V dropped 2 bases and J dropped 0 bases, with 4 bases sitting between them. This CDR3 is CASSLRVNTEAFF. The CDR3 DNA reads as TGTGCCAGCAGTTTACGGGTGAACACTGAAGCTTTCTTT.

V is TRBV19 and J is TRBJ1-5; D perhaps matches TRBD1 (6 bases). Germline CDR1 and CDR2: LNHDA and SQIVND (reference sequence). V was trimmed by 5 bases and J by 2 bases, leaving 10 bases between them. The CDR3 has 14 amino acids. As DNA, the CDR3 is TGTGCCAGTAGTGATCACAGGGGCAATCAGCCCCAGCATTTT. This sequence encodes CASSDHRGNQPQHF.

The V and J genes are TRBV2 and TRBJ1-1; D might be TRBD1 (5 bases). CDR3 length: 14 residues. Germline lookup yields CDR1 SNHLY and CDR2 FYNNEI. V was trimmed by 8 bases and J by 5 bases, leaving 18 bases between them. The CDR3, as DNA: TGTGCCAGCGGGGCAACGCGGGGGAGGACTGAAGCTTTCTTT. Its protein product is CASGATRGRTEAFF.

The CDR3 nucleotides read TGTGCCAGCAGCTTAGCAGGACAGAGAATGAACACTGAAGCTTTCTTT. Protein sequence: CASSLAGQRMNTEAFF. This chain joins TRBV7-9 and TRBJ1-1; the D gene is possibly TRBD1 (6 bases). CDR1 is SEHNR, CDR2 FQNEAQ, per germline (reference sequence). Trimming took off 0 bases at V and 0 bases at J, with 11 bases between the two ends. The CDR3 has 16 residues.